Presented here are 6 T cell receptor beta chains from one specimen sequenced in a study of T cell changes during pregnancy in multiple sclerosis. Profiled with immunoSEQ multiplex PCR; TCRdb holds only in-frame clones, not every one. In the table there are 45,000 or so clones, about 90% of which are singletons. The material was peripheral blood, obtained in the first trimester of pregnancy. The receptors were gathered from a female donor with multiple sclerosis, enrolled in a pregnancy study.

This rearrangement joins TRBV2 to TRBJ2-5; TRBD1 might be the D (5 bases). The V gene lost 3 bases and the J gene lost 1 base, with 9 bases spanning the gap. This CDR3 region has 14 residues. Germline V lookup: CDR1 SNHLY, CDR2 FYNNEI. CDR3 protein: CASSDLTAQETQYF. The DNA for the CDR3 is TGTGCCAGCAGTGATTTGACAGCCCAAGAGACCCAGTACTTC.

V and J are TRBV7-2 and TRBJ1-1; 8 positions agree with TRBD1. CDR3 length: 15 amino acids. CDR1 is SGHTA, CDR2 FQGNSA, per germline. V gave up 1 base and J gave up 5 bases; unmatched junction bases: 6. The CDR3 loop reads CASSLEGTGKTEAFF. CDR3 coding DNA: TGTGCCAGCAGCTTAGAGGGGACAGGAAAAACTGAAGCTTTCTTT.

The chain recombines TRBV5-5 with TRBJ1-2, with D maybe TRBD1 (5 bases). V was clipped by 2 bases and J by 4 bases, with 18 bases between them. The CDR3 runs to 16 residues. Germline CDR1 SGHKS, CDR2 YYEKEE (reference sequence). CDR3 DNA sequence: TGTGCCAGCAGCTTCGGGGGGGTTAGGTCGAGCTATGGCTACACCTTC. Its protein product is CASSFGGVRSSYGYTF.

J is TRBJ2-3 and V is TRBV7-2; D gene unclear. V shed 2 bases and J shed 5 bases, with 5 bases lying between them. This CDR3 region has 12 residues. CDR1 SGHTA and CDR2 FQGNSA come from the germline V gene. CDR3 DNA: TGTGCCAGCAGCTTATCCCTAGATACGCAGTATTTT. It yields the protein CASSLSLDTQYF.

The CDR3 spells CASSLGGPSYGNEQFF. The DNA of the CDR3 is TGTGCCAGCAGTTTGGGGGGGCCCTCTTATGGCAATGAGCAGTTCTTC. The rearrangement links TRBV27 to TRBJ2-1; perhaps TRBD2 as D (7 bases). Trimming took off 3 bases at V and 6 bases at J, with 18 bases between the two ends. Germline V lookup: CDR1 MNHEY, CDR2 SMNVEV (reference sequence). The CDR3 is made up of 16 amino acids.

The J gene is TRBJ1-1, the V gene TRBV10-2, with 7 nucleotides matching TRBD1. Unmatched junction bases numbered 11, after V lost 4 bases and J lost 0 bases. Germline lookup yields CDR1 WSHSY and CDR2 SAAADI. The CDR3 is made up of 17 amino acids. CDR3 sequence: CASSGHRDRVMNTEAFF. In DNA, the CDR3 is TGCGCCAGCAGTGGTCACCGGGACAGAGTTATGAACACTGAAGCTTTCTTT.